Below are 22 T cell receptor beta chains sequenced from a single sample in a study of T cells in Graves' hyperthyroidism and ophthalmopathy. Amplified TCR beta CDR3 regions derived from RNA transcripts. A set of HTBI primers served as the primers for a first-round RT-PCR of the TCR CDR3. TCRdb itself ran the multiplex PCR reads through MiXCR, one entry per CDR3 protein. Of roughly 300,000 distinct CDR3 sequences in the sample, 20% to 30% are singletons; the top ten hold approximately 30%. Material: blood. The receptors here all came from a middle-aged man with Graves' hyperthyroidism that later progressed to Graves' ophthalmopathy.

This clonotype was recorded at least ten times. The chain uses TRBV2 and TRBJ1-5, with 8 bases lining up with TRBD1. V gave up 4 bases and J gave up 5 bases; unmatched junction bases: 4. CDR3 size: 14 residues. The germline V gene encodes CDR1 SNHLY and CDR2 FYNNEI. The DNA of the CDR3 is TGTGCCAGCAGTGCAGACAGGGGATATCAGCCCCAGCATTTT. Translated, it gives CASSADRGYQPQHF.

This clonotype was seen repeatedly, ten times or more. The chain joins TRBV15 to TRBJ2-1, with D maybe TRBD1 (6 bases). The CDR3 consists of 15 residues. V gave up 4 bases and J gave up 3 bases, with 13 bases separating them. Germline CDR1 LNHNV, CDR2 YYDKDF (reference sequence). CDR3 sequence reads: CATSIKTGDYNEQFF. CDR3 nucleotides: TGTGCCACCAGCATCAAGACAGGCGACTACAATGAGCAGTTCTTC.

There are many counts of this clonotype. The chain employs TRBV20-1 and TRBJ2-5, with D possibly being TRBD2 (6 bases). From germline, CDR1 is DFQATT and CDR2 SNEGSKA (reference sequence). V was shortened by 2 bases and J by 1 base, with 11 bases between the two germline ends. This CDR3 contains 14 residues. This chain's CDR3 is CSARSWDSQETQYF. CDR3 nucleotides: TGCAGTGCTAGAAGCTGGGACTCCCAAGAGACCCAGTACTTC.

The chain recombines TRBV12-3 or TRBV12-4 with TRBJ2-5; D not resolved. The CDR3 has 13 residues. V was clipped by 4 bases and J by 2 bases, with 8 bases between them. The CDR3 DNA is TGTGCCAGCAGTTGGATCCTACAAGAGACCCAGTACTTC. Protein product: CASSWILQETQYF.

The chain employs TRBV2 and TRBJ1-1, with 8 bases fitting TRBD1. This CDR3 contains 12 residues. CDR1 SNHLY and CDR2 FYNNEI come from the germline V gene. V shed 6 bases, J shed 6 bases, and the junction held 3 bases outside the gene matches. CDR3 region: CASRLQGAEAFF. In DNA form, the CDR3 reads TGTGCCAGCAGGCTACAGGGGGCTGAAGCTTTCTTT.

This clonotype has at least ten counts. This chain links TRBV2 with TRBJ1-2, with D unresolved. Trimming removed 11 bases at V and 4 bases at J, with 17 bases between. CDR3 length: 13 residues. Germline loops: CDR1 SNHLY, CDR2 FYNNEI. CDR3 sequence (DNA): TGTGCCGGAGCTCTCCCGGTCGCCTATGGCTACACCTTC. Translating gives CAGALPVAYGYTF. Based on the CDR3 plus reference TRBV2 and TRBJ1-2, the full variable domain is EPEVTQTPSHQVTQMGQEVILRCVPISNHLYFYWYRQILGQKVEFLVSFYNNEISEKSEIFDDQFSVERPDGSNFTLKIRSTKLEDSAMYFCAGALPVAYGYTFGSGTRLTVV.

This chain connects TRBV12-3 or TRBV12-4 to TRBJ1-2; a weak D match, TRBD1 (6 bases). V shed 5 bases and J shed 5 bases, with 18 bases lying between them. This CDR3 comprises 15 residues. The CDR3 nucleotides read TGTGCCAGCAGTGCGGAGGCCGGGGACATATATGGCTACACCTTC. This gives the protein CASSAEAGDIYGYTF.

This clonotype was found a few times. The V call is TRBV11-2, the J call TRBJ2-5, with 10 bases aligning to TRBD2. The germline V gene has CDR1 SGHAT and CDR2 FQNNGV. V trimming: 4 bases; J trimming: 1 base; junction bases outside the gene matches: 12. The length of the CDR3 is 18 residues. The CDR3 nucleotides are TGTGCCAGCAGCTACCGAGCAGCGGGAGGGCCTTCCCAAGAGACCCAGTACTTC. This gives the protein CASSYRAAGGPSQETQYF.

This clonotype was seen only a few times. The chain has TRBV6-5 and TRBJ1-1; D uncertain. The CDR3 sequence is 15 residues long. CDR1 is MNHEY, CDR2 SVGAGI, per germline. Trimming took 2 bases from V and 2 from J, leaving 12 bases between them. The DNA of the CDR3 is TGTGCCAGCAGTTACGATGAGACCGGTAACACTGAAGCTTTCTTT. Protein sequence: CASSYDETGNTEAFF.

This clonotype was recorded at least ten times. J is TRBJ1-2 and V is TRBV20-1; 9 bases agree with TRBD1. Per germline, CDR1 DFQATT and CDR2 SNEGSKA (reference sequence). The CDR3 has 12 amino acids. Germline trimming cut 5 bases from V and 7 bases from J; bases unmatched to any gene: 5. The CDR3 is CSAATGGGGYTF. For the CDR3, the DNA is TGCAGTGCTGCCACAGGGGGCGGTGGCTACACCTTC.

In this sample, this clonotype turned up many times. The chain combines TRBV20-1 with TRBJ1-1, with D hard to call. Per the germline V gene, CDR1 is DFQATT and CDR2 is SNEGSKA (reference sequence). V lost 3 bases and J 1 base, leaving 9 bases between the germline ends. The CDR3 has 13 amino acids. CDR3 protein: CSASVGKNTEAFF. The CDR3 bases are TGCAGTGCTAGTGTGGGAAAGAACACTGAAGCTTTCTTT.

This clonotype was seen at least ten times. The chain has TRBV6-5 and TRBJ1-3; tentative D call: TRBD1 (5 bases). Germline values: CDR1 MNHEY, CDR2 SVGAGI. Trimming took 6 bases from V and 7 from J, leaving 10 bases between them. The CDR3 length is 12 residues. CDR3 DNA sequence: TGTGCCAGCAGGACAGAGCGGAACACCATATATTTT. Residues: CASRTERNTIYF.

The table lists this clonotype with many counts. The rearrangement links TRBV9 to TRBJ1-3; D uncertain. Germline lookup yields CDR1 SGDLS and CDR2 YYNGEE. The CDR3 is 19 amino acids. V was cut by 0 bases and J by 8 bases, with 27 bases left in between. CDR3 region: CASSVGYVEVGGSGDTIYF. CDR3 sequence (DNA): TGTGCCAGCAGCGTAGGATATGTGGAGGTGGGAGGTTCGGGTGACACCATATATTTT. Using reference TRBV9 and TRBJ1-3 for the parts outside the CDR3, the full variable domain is DSGVTQTPKHLITATGQRVTLRCSPRSGDLSVYWYQQSLDQGLQFLIQYYNGEERAKGNILERFSAQQFPDLHSELNLSSLELGDSALYFCASSVGYVEVGGSGDTIYFGEGSWLTVV.

The chain's CDR3 is CASLSGGRTEAFF. In nucleotides, the CDR3 is TGTGCCAGCCTCTCCGGGGGGAGAACTGAAGCTTTCTTT. The chain employs TRBV6-2 or TRBV6-3 and TRBJ1-1, with a tentative D call TRBD1 (5 bases). Trimming removed 8 bases at V and 5 bases at J, with 15 bases between. There are 13 residues in the CDR3. CDR1 is MNHEY and CDR2 is SVGEGT in the germline V gene.

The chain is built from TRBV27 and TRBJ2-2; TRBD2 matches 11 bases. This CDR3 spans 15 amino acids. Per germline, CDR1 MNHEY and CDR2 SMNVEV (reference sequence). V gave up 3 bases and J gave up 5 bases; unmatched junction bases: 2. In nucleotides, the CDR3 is TGTGCCAGCAGTTTTAGACTAGCGGGGACCGGGGAGCTGTTTTTT. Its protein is CASSFRLAGTGELFF.

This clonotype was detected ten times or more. The CDR3 bases are TGTGCCAGCAGTGTAAAGCTAGCCAAAAACATTCAGTACTTC. Translating it yields CASSVKLAKNIQYF. The genes are TRBV6-1 and TRBJ2-4; D call uncertain. The CDR3 consists of 14 residues. The germline V and J ends were trimmed by 4 bases and 0 bases, with 7 bases remaining between them. Per the germline V gene, CDR1 is MNHNS and CDR2 is SASEGT.

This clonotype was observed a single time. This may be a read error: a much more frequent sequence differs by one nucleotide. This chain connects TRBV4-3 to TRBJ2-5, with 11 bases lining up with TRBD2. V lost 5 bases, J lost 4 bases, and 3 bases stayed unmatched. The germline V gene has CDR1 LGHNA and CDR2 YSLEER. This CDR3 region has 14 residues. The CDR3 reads CASSKGLAAETQYF. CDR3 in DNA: TGCGCCAGCAGCAAGGGACTAGCGGCAGAGACCCAGTACTTC.

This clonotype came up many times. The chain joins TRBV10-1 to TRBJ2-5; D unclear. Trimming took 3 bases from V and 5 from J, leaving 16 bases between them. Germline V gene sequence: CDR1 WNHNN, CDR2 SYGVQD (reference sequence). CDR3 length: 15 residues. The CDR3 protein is CASSDLPGRMETQYF. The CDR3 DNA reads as TGCGCCAGCAGTGACTTGCCAGGAAGGATGGAGACCCAGTACTTC.

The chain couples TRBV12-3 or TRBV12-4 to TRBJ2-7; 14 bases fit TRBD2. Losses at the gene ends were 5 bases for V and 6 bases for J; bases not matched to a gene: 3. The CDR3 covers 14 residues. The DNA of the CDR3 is TGTGCCAGCAGTGGGACTAGCGGGAGCTTCGAGCAGTACTTC. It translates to CASSGTSGSFEQYF.

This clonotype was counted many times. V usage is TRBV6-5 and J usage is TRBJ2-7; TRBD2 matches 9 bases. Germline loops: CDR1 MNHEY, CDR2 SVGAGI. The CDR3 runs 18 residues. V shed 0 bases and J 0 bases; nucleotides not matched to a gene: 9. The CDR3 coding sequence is TGTGCCAGCAGTTACTCGAGGCTAGCGGGAAGGTACTCCTACGAGCAGTACTTC. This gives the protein CASSYSRLAGRYSYEQYF.

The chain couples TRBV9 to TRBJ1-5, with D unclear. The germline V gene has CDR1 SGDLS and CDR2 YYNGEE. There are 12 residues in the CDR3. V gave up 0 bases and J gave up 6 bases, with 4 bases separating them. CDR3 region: CASSVGRQPQHF. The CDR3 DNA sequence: TGTGCCAGCAGCGTAGGTCGTCAGCCCCAGCATTTT.

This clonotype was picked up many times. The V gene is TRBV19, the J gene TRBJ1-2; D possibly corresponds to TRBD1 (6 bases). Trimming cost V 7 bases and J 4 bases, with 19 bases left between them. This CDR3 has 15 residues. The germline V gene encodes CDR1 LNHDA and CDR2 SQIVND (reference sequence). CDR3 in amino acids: CASISTGSPFYGYTF. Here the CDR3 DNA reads TGTGCCAGTATCTCGACAGGATCTCCCTTCTATGGCTACACCTTC.